The TCR beta chain under discussion was sequenced for a study of blood T cell repertoires in COVID-19. Study-wide background: Samples of COVID-19 (acute and convalescent) were obtained from the United States, Italy and Spain.

Original processing methods: The assay estimated nucleated cells by amplifying reference gene primers. Clones were read by immunoSEQ multiplex PCR, and TCRdb kept only the in-frame ones, dropping some. The V and J calls and clone size were taken over from that table, and D and trimming were inferred from the DNA. The data show roughly 250,000 clones, more than 65% seen once. The V gene end was trimmed by 5 bases and the J gene end by 2 bases; junction bases not matched to a gene: 7. This CDR3 is 16 amino acids long. CDR1 is LNHDA, CDR2 SQIVND, per germline (reference sequence). The rearrangement links TRBV19 to TRBJ1-2, with TRBD1 identical over 11 bases. The sample consisted of peripheral blood. The clonotype was recovered from a woman aged 40 to 50 with active or convalescent COVID-19. CDR3 sequence reads: CASSPQGQGVNYGYTF. The CDR3 nucleotides are TGTGCCAGTAGTCCCCAGGGACAGGGGGTCAACTATGGCTACACCTTC.